This T cell receptor beta chain was identified during a study of early T cells in non-severe SARS-CoV-2 infection. About the study: Chains were unpaired, as sequencing was done on bulk RNA from unsorted whole blood.

Study-wide results and caveats: Anti-spike CD8 specificities were favored by VDJdb matching, whose results missed private and CD4 specificities.

Individually, cDNA molecules had unique molecular identifiers attached to them. From the 5' RACE reads, TCRdb called clonotypes with MiXCR, one entry per CDR3 protein. The sample carries around 53,000 distinct CDR3 sequences, around 10% recorded once. On this clonotype itself: Its antigen is currently unknown.

The CDR3 spans 17 residues. CDR1 and CDR2 from the germline V gene are SGHKS and YYEKEE (reference sequence). Trimming shortened V by 6 bases and J by 4 bases, and 25 bases separated the two germline ends. Sequencing was performed on whole blood, taken at baseline. The TCR comes from an adult who was a healthcare worker with PCR-confirmed SARS-CoV-2 infection or an uninfected control (not recorded which). This sequence joins TRBV5-5 and TRBJ1-1, with D maybe TRBD1 (6 bases). The CDR3, as DNA: TGTGCCAGCATCCCCACCGGGACACTCCAAAGAATCACTGAAGCTTTCTTT. Translated: CASIPTGTLQRITEAFF.